This TCR beta chain appears in the sequencing data of a study of T cell repertoires in cytomegalovirus infection. Comment on this clonotype: Its target is unknown.

General observations from the study: HLA-C-restricted TCR beta clonotypes specific for CMV led the ex vivo response.

CDR3 length: 16 residues. Germline V gene sequence: CDR1 SGHVS, CDR2 FQNEAQ. V gave up 5 bases and J gave up 2 bases, with 13 bases separating them. Each CDR3 protein gets one entry after TCRdb re-called the reads with MiXCR. The table includes more than 45,000 distinct CDR3 sequences, 25% to 40% detected once. The origin of this receptor is a human donor in good health (CMV status not recorded). Some clones in this sample may be carry-over from other donors' samples. This chain connects TRBV7-8 to TRBJ1-6, with D possibly TRBD1 on 5 matching bases. Sequenced input: PBMCs, sequenced either directly or after in vitro stimulation (not recorded which). The DNA for the CDR3 is TGTGCCAGCAGCCTAAGGGACGGAACCTATAATTCACCCCTCCACTTT. This gives the protein CASSLRDGTYNSPLHF.